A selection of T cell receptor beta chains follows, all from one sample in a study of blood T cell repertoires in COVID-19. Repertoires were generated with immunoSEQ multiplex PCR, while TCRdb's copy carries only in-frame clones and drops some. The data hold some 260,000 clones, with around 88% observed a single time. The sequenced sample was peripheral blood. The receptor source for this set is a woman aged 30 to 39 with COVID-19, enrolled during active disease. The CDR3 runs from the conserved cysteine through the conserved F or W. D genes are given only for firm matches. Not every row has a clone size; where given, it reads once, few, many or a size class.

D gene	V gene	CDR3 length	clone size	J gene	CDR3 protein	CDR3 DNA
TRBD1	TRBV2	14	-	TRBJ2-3	CASSWDRGTDTQYF	TGTGCCAGCAGTTGGGACAGGGGAACAGATACGCAGTATTTT
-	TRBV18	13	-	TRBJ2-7	CASSDGSSYEQYF	TGTGCCAGCTCAGACGGGAGCTCCTACGAGCAGTACTTC
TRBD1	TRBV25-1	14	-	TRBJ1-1	CASRSQGLGTEAFF	TGTGCCAGCAGATCACAGGGGCTCGGCACTGAAGCTTTCTTT
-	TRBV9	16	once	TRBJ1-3	CASSPRTDRTGNTIYF	TGTGCCAGCAGCCCGCGGACAGACCGAACGGGAAACACCATATATTTT
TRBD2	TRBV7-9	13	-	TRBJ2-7	CASSYGGAGEQYF	TGTGCCAGCAGCTACGGGGGGGCCGGCGAGCAGTACTTC
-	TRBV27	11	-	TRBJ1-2	CASSEENGYTF	TGTGCCAGCTCAGAGGAGAATGGCTACACCTTC
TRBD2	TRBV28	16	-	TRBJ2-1	CASRSPGRAAHNEQFF	TGTGCCAGCAGATCCCCGGGGAGGGCCGCTCACAATGAGCAGTTCTTC
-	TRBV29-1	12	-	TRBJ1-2	CSVGAGRDGYTF	TGCAGCGTTGGGGCAGGGCGCGATGGCTACACCTTC
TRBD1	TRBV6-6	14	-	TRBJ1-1	CASSRDRAATEAFF	TGTGCCAGCAGTCGGGACAGGGCGGCGACTGAAGCTTTCTTT
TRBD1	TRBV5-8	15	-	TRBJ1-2	CASSPRQGDSYGYTF	TGTGCCAGCAGCCCTCGACAGGGGGACAGCTATGGCTACACCTTC
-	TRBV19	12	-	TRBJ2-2	CASTQGPGELFF	TGTGCCAGTACGCAGGGCCCCGGGGAGCTGTTTTTT
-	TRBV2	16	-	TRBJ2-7	CASSGNRAGGSYEQYF	TGTGCCAGCAGTGGTAACAGGGCTGGAGGATCCTACGAGCAGTACTTC
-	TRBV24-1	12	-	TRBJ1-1	CATSLGSTEAFF	TGTGCCACCAGCCTCGGGAGTACTGAAGCTTTCTTT
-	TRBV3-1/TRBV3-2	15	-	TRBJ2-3	CASSAEGRSTDTQYF	TGTGCCAGCAGCGCAGAAGGGAGGAGCACAGATACGCAGTATTTT
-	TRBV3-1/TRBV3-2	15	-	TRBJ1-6	CASSRTGLKDSPLHF	TGTGCCAGCAGCCGCACAGGGTTGAAGGATTCACCCCTCCACTTT
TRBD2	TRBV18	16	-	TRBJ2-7	CASLPPSGGFSYEQYF	TGTGCCAGCTTGCCTCCTAGCGGGGGATTCTCCTACGAGCAGTACTTC
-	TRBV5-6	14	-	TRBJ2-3	CASSSGLSTDTQYF	TGTGCCAGCAGCTCCGGACTGAGCACAGATACGCAGTATTTT
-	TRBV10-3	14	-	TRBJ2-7	CAISDLGGTYEQYF	TGTGCCATCAGTGATTTGGGAGGCACCTACGAGCAGTACTTC
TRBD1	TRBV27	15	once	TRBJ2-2	CASSPRGLDTGELFF	TGTGCCAGCAGTCCTAGGGGGCTGGACACCGGGGAGCTGTTTTTT
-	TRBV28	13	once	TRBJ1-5	CASSRQGNQPQHF	TGTGCCAGCAGTCGACAGGGCAATCAGCCCCAGCATTTT
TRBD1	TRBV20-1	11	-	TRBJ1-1	CSASRGIEAFF	TGCAGTGCTAGCAGGGGGATTGAAGCTTTCTTT
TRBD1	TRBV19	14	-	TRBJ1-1	CASSRDRENTEAFF	TGTGCCAGTAGCCGGGACAGGGAGAACACTGAAGCTTTCTTT
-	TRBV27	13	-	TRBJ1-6	CASSPLPFSPLHF	TGTGCCAGCAGTCCTCTACCCTTTTCACCCCTCCACTTT
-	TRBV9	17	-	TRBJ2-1	CASSGTDIGAAPGEQFF	TGTGCCAGCAGCGGGACAGATATCGGGGCCGCCCCGGGTGAGCAGTTCTTC
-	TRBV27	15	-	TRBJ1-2	CASSSILSDRYGYTF	TGTGCCAGCAGCTCTATACTTTCTGATCGCTATGGCTACACCTTC
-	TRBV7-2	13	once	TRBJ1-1	CASSLLEGAEAFF	TGTGCCAGCAGCTTATTAGAGGGGGCTGAAGCTTTCTTT
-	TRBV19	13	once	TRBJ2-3	CASSTKLTDTQYF	TGTGCCAGTAGTACCAAACTCACAGATACGCAGTATTTT